Listed here are 27 T cell receptor beta chains from one sample, sequenced in a study of graft-versus-host responses after intestinal transplantation. No antigen has been assigned to these receptors. Repertoires were generated with immunoSEQ multiplex PCR, while TCRdb's copy carries only in-frame clones and drops some. The table records some 130,000 clones, 90% to 95% of them present only once. The sequenced sample was unstimulated CD8+ T cells sorted from spleen or lymph node cells, obtained before intestinal transplant. These receptors were obtained from a human donor who received an intestinal transplant.

The chain combines TRBV5-1 with TRBJ2-7; D gene unclear. V was trimmed by 0 bases and J by 4 bases, leaving 14 bases between them. CDR3 length: 15 residues. The germline gives CDR1 SGHRS, CDR2 YFSETQ. CDR3 in amino acids: CASSLAGHQGYEQYF. In nucleotides, the CDR3 is TGCGCCAGCAGCTTGGCCGGCCACCAAGGGTACGAGCAGTACTTC.

The J gene is TRBJ2-7, the V gene TRBV27; D not resolved. In germline, CDR1 is MNHEY, CDR2 SMNVEV (reference sequence). This CDR3 has 13 residues. V gave up 3 bases and J gave up 1 base, with 7 bases separating them. The CDR3 reads CASSFGKSYEQYF. DNA of the CDR3: TGTGCCAGCAGTTTCGGCAAATCCTACGAGCAGTACTTC.

This chain links TRBV4-3 with TRBJ2-7, with a tentative D call TRBD1 (6 bases). Trimming removed 5 bases at V and 3 bases at J, with 11 bases between. Germline CDR1 is LGHNA and CDR2 is YSLEER. The CDR3 loop spans 13 amino acids. The CDR3 DNA sequence: TGCGCCAGCAGCTCAGGGGTGTACTACGAGCAGTACTTC. Amino acid sequence: CASSSGVYYEQYF.

The chain combines TRBV6-5 with TRBJ2-1; no definite D call. Trimming stripped 6 bases from V and 2 bases from J, with 14 bases between. CDR1 MNHEY and CDR2 SVGAGI come from the germline V gene. The CDR3 contains 15 residues. CDR3 DNA: TGTGCCAGCAGAGAGGAAGGTCTTACCTACAATGAGCAGTTCTTC. It encodes CASREEGLTYNEQFF.

The gene calls are TRBV28 and TRBJ1-1; D gene ambiguous. Germline CDR1 and CDR2: MDHEN and SYDVKM. The ends were cut back, 3 bases at V and 4 bases at J, with 9 bases in the middle. The CDR3 contains 13 residues. CDR3: CASSFTDTTEAFF. The CDR3 nucleotides are TGTGCCAGCAGTTTTACCGACACCACTGAAGCTTTCTTT. The full variable domain, in which reference TRBV28 and TRBJ1-1 provide the parts outside the CDR3, is DVKVTQSSRYLVKRTGEKVFLECVQDMDHENMFWYRQDPGLGLRLIYFSYDVKMKEKGDIPEGYSVSREKKERFSLILESASTNQTSMYLCASSFTDTTEAFFGQGTRLTVV.

This clone came up once. The V and J genes are TRBV14 and TRBJ1-6; possible D gene TRBD1, 6 bases. CDR1 is SGHDN, CDR2 FVKESK, per germline. The CDR3 has 16 amino acids. The V and J ends lost 0 bases and 5 bases respectively, with 11 bases between them. The CDR3 nucleotides read TGTGCCAGCAGCCAAGATGGCAGGGGCGATAATTCACCCCTCCACTTT. Translation: CASSQDGRGDNSPLHF.

This clone appeared a single time. The rearrangement links TRBV7-8 to TRBJ2-1; 13 nucleotides match TRBD2. The V gene end was trimmed by 5 bases and the J gene end by 8 bases; junction bases not matched to a gene: 15. This CDR3 contains 18 residues. CDR1 is SGHVS and CDR2 is FQNEAQ in the germline V gene. The CDR3 DNA reads TGTGCCAGCAGCCCCACACCGTCACTAGCGGGAGGGCCCGATGAGCAGTTCTTC. Encoded protein: CASSPTPSLAGGPDEQFF.

The CDR3 protein is CASSQPLRQALTSTDTQYF. CDR3 in DNA: TGCGCCAGCAGCCAGCCCCTCCGACAGGCGTTAACTAGCACAGATACGCAGTATTTT. The genes are TRBV4-1 and TRBJ2-3; perhaps TRBD1 as D (6 bases). With 3 bases removed from V and 0 bases from J, the gap between germline ends came to 22 bases. The germline CDR1 and CDR2 sequences are MGHRA and YSYEKL. The CDR3 has 19 residues.

This rearrangement joins TRBV11-2 to TRBJ2-7; TRBD2 aligns across 12 bases. The length of the CDR3 is 14 residues. V lost 7 bases, J lost 2 bases, and 3 bases stayed unmatched. Germline CDR1 and CDR2: SGHAT and FQNNGV. The CDR3 region is CASIRTSGAYEQYF. The CDR3 DNA reads as TGTGCCAGCATCAGGACTAGCGGGGCCTACGAGCAGTACTTC.

The chain employs TRBV13 and TRBJ1-1, with 7 bases identical to TRBD1. V lost 4 bases and J lost 0; bases outside the gene matches: 5. Per germline, CDR1 PRHDT and CDR2 FYEKMQ (reference sequence). CDR3 size: 15 residues. The CDR3 DNA reads as TGTGCCAGCAGCTCTTCGGACAGGTTGAACACTGAAGCTTTCTTT. Residues: CASSSSDRLNTEAFF.

The CDR3 DNA follows: TGTGCCAGCAGGGAAACCAGACAGGGGTGGGGGGAGCAGTACTTC. Translation gives CASRETRQGWGEQYF. This chain joins TRBV2 and TRBJ2-7, with 8 bases lining up with TRBD1. Germline trimming cut 6 bases from V and 7 bases from J; bases unmatched to any gene: 14. The germline CDR1 and CDR2 sequences are SNHLY and FYNNEI. The CDR3 is 15 residues long.

This clone was seen only once. The rearrangement uses TRBV7-6 and TRBJ1-2; 7 nucleotides line up with TRBD1. V dropped 1 base and J dropped 3; count of bases not matched to a gene: 2. The CDR3 runs to 14 residues. In germline, CDR1 is SGHVS, CDR2 FNYEAQ. The CDR3 DNA reads as TGTGCCAGCAGCTTAGTTACAGGGGACTATGGCTACACCTTC. Encoded protein: CASSLVTGDYGYTF.

This chain links TRBV7-8 with TRBJ2-5; 12 nucleotides agree with TRBD1. Trimming at V came to 8 bases and at J to 5 bases, leaving 9 bases not matched to a gene. The CDR3 contains 15 residues. Germline V lookup: CDR1 SGHVS, CDR2 FQNEAQ. The CDR3 DNA follows: TGTGCCAGCTTGGAGGGGACAGGGGGCGCGGAGACCCAGTACTTC. As protein: CASLEGTGGAETQYF.

This clone was counted between two and nine times. This chain connects TRBV13 to TRBJ2-5; weak D call: TRBD1 (5 bases). Germline values: CDR1 PRHDT, CDR2 FYEKMQ (reference sequence). This CDR3 has 13 amino acids. V lost 3 bases, J lost 3 bases, and 8 bases lay in between. This CDR3 is CASSFPREETQYF. The CDR3 coding sequence is TGTGCCAGCAGCTTTCCCAGGGAAGAGACCCAGTACTTC.

The chain joins TRBV27 to TRBJ2-1; maybe TRBD2 (6 bases). CDR1 and CDR2 (germline): MNHEY, SMNVEV (reference sequence). Trimming took off 2 bases at V and 0 bases at J, with 11 bases between the two ends. There are 16 residues in the CDR3. The CDR3 DNA is TGTGCCAGCAGTTTACTTACTAGCCTCTCCTACAATGAGCAGTTCTTC. Translated, it gives CASSLLTSLSYNEQFF.

The CDR3 region is CASSLGAGGAWGYTF. Written as DNA, the CDR3 is TGTGCCAGCAGTTTAGGGGCAGGGGGCGCGTGGGGCTACACCTTC. V and J are TRBV27 and TRBJ1-2; 8 nucleotides match TRBD1. CDR1 and CDR2 (germline): MNHEY, SMNVEV (reference sequence). J was trimmed by 8 bases and V by 2 bases; bases with no gene match: 10. The CDR3 extends over 15 amino acids.

The CDR3 sequence: CASSFSGSVPSLIYNEQFF. In DNA form, the CDR3 reads TGCGCCAGCAGCTTCAGCGGGAGTGTCCCCTCCTTGATATACAATGAGCAGTTCTTC. V usage is TRBV5-1 and J usage is TRBJ2-1; 8 bases line up with TRBD2. CDR3 length: 19 residues. CDR1 and CDR2 (germline): SGHRS, YFSETQ. V lost 2 bases, J lost 4 bases, and 17 bases stayed unmatched.

The chain recombines TRBV7-9 with TRBJ2-1; TRBD2 matches at 7 bases. Germline lookup yields CDR1 SEHNR and CDR2 FQNEAQ (reference sequence). The CDR3 spans 14 residues. V shed 4 bases and J 13 bases; nucleotides not matched to a gene: 13. The CDR3 protein is CASSSTSVTMFQFF. CDR3 DNA sequence: TGTGCCAGCAGCTCTACTAGCGTCACAATGTTTCAGTTCTTC. Complete variable domain (other parts from reference TRBV7-9 and TRBJ2-1): DTGVSQNPRHKITKRGQNVTFRCDPISEHNRLYWYRQTLGQGPEFLTYFQNEAQLEKSRLLSDRFSAERPKGSFSTLEIQRTEQGDSAMYLCASSSTSVTMFQFFGPGTRLTVL.

CDR3 amino acids: CASSPGQGFYGYTF. For the CDR3, the DNA is TGTGCCAGCAGCCCAGGACAGGGTTTCTATGGCTACACCTTC. J is TRBJ1-2 and V is TRBV7-9; 8 bases align to TRBD1. In germline, CDR1 is SEHNR, CDR2 FQNEAQ (reference sequence). V was pared by 5 bases and J by 4 bases, with 6 bases of the junction left unmatched. CDR3 length equals 14 residues.

The chain uses TRBV28 and TRBJ2-2; the D is unclear. The ends were cut back, 3 bases at V and 6 bases at J, with 11 bases in the middle. The germline V gene encodes CDR1 MDHEN and CDR2 SYDVKM. The CDR3 has 14 residues. CDR3 coding DNA: TGTGCCAGCAGTTTCCGATGGAGAGCCGGGGAGCTGTTTTTT. The encoded protein is CASSFRWRAGELFF.

The CDR3 DNA is TGTGCCACCAGCAGGAGACCCGGGACAGGGGCGGGGGAGCTGTTTTTT. This encodes CATSRRPGTGAGELFF. The chain carries TRBV15 and TRBJ2-2; 10 bases fit TRBD1. The CDR3 is 16 residues long. Germline V gene data show CDR1 as LNHNV and CDR2 as YYDKDF (reference sequence). V shed 3 bases, J shed 8 bases, and the junction held 9 bases outside the gene matches.

The table lists this clone with a count of one. This chain uses TRBV7-9 with TRBJ1-1; TRBD1 matches 7 bases. The V segment lost 5 bases and the J segment 7 bases; nucleotides outside the gene matches: 13. The CDR3 totals 15 residues. Germline V CDR1 and CDR2: SEHNR, FQNEAQ (reference sequence). Here the CDR3 DNA reads TGTGCCAGCAGCCAGGGACAGTTTCGAACGGGTGAAGCTTTCTTT. This sequence encodes CASSQGQFRTGEAFF.

This chain links TRBV28 with TRBJ2-7; a weak D match, TRBD1 (5 bases). CDR1 MDHEN and CDR2 SYDVKM come from the germline V gene. The CDR3 is 12 amino acids. The ends were cut back, 4 bases at V and 3 bases at J, with 7 bases in the middle. CDR3 bases: TGTGCCAGCAGTTGGGGCAGCTACGAGCAGTACTTC. Translation: CASSWGSYEQYF. The full variable domain, completed using reference TRBV28 and TRBJ2-7, is DVKVTQSSRYLVKRTGEKVFLECVQDMDHENMFWYRQDPGLGLRLIYFSYDVKMKEKGDIPEGYSVSREKKERFSLILESASTNQTSMYLCASSWGSYEQYFGPGTRLTVT.

The genes are TRBV29-1 and TRBJ1-2; 10 bases are a match to TRBD1. CDR3 length equals 13 residues. Germline V gene data show CDR1 as SQVTM and CDR2 as ANQGSEA. Trimming cost V 5 bases and J 4 bases; bases outside gene matches: 4. Here the CDR3 reads CSVRDRGVYGYTF. CDR3 DNA: TGCAGCGTTCGGGACAGGGGTGTCTATGGCTACACCTTC.

This chain connects TRBV7-9 to TRBJ1-1; no reliable D call. Germline V gene lookup returns CDR1 SEHNR and CDR2 FQNEAQ (reference sequence). The CDR3 is made up of 13 amino acids. V dropped 2 bases and J dropped 1 base, with 5 bases sitting between them. The CDR3 region is CASSLPGNTEAFF. The CDR3 DNA follows: TGTGCCAGCAGCTTACCGGGGAACACTGAAGCTTTCTTT.

The V call is TRBV19, the J call TRBJ1-2; no reliable D call. CDR1 is LNHDA and CDR2 is SQIVND in the germline V gene (reference sequence). The CDR3 has 15 residues. Trimming removed 6 bases from V and 2 bases from J, with 16 bases in between. CDR3 nucleotides: TGTGCCAGTAGACCTCCGGGTAGGGCGAACTATGGCTACACCTTC. Translating gives CASRPPGRANYGYTF. The whole variable domain, filled in from reference TRBV19 and TRBJ1-2, reads DGGITQSPKYLFRKEGQNVTLSCEQNLNHDAMYWYRQDPGQGLRLIYYSQIVNDFQKGDIAEGYSVSREKKESFPLTVTSAQKNPTAFYLCASRPPGRANYGYTFGSGTRLTVV.

Of note for this clone: An end of the junction differs from the germline gene, which may be a read error. The rearrangement links TRBV9 to TRBJ2-1; D gene ambiguous. The V gene's germline CDR1 is SGDLS and CDR2 YYNGEE. The CDR3 length is 14 residues. CDR3 region: CASSPSGSYNGQFF. In DNA form, the CDR3 reads TGTGCCAGCAGCCCCTCCGGGTCGTACAATGGGCAGTTCTTC.